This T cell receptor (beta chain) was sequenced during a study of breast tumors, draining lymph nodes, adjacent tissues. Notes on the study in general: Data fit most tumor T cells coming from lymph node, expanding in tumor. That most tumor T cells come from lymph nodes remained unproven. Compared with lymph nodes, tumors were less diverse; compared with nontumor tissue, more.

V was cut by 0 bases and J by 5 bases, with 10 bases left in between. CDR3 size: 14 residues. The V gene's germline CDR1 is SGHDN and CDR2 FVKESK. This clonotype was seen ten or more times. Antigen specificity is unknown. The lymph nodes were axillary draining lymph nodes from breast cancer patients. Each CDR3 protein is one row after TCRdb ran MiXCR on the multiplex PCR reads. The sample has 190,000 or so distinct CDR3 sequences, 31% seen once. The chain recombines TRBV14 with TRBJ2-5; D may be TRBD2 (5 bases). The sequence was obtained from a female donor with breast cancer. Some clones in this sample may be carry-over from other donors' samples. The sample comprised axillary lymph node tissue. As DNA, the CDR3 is TGTGCCAGCAGCCAAGATTTGCTAGCTGAGACCCAGTACTTC. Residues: CASSQDLLAETQYF.